The 5 T cell receptor beta chains below were found in one sample sequenced in a study of control samples from healthy donors and cancer patients. This table comes from immunoSEQ multiplex PCR, and its TCRdb copy is limited to in-frame clones, with some not included. The data contain 130,000 to 150,000 clones, around 94% of them seen just once; the ten biggest clones take up about 14%. Sequenced input: PBMCs. These receptors came from a man in his sixties with colorectal cancer.

V is TRBV18 and J is TRBJ1-2; perhaps TRBD1 as D (6 bases). The germline CDR1 and CDR2 sequences are KGHSH and LQKENI. Between the trimmed V and J ends, which lost 2 bases and 8 bases, there was a span of 18 bases. This CDR3 spans 15 amino acids. The CDR3 DNA reads TGTGCCAGCTCACCATTAGAAGGCACAGGGAGAGGCTACACCTTC. This codes for CASSPLEGTGRGYTF.

The V gene is TRBV2, the J gene TRBJ2-1; a weak D match, TRBD1 (6 bases). Trimming shortened V by 7 bases and J by 9 bases, and 16 bases separated the two germline ends. Germline V lookup: CDR1 SNHLY, CDR2 FYNNEI. The CDR3 spans 13 residues. In DNA, the CDR3 is TGTGCCAGCACGGACAGTGAGGTCCGTGAGCAGTTCTTC. This sequence encodes CASTDSEVREQFF.

The CDR3 sequence: CASSPKLAGVAETQYF. The CDR3 nucleotides are TGTGCCAGCTCACCAAAGCTAGCGGGGGTTGCGGAGACCCAGTACTTC. The gene calls are TRBV18 and TRBJ2-5; TRBD2 aligns across 10 bases. Per the germline V gene, CDR1 is KGHSH and CDR2 is LQKENI. Trimming at V came to 2 bases and at J to 5 bases, leaving 8 bases not matched to a gene. The CDR3 covers 16 residues.

Only one count was recorded for this clone. V usage is TRBV19 and J usage is TRBJ2-1; 9 positions match TRBD2. Per the germline V gene, CDR1 is LNHDA and CDR2 is SQIVND (reference sequence). J was trimmed by 3 bases and V by 6 bases; bases with no gene match: 6. The CDR3 consists of 15 residues. CDR3 in amino acids: CASRQRGANYNEQFF. CDR3 coding DNA: TGTGCCAGTAGGCAGCGGGGGGCTAACTACAATGAGCAGTTCTTC.

The V gene is TRBV6-1, the J gene TRBJ1-1, with D uncertain. Trimming left V 0 bases short and J 9 bases short, with 8 bases between. Germline V gene data show CDR1 as MNHNS and CDR2 as SASEGT. The CDR3 is made up of 12 amino acids. CDR3 nucleotides: TGTGCCAGCAGTGAAGCCGGGCGGCAAGCTTTCTTT. Its translation is CASSEAGRQAFF.